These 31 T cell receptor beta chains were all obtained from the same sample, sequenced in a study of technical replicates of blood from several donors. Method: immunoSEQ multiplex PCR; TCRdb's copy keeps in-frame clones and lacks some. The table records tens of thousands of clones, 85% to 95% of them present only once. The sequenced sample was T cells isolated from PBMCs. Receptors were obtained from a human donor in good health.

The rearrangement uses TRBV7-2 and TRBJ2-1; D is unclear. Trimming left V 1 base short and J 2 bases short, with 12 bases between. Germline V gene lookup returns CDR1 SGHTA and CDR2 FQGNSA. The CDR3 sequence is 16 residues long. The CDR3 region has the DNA TGTGCCAGCAGCTTAGAAGCTAGGCTTGCCTACAATGAGCAGTTCTTC. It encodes CASSLEARLAYNEQFF. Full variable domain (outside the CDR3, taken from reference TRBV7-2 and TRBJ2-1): GAGVSQSPSNKVTEKGKDVELRCDPISGHTALYWYRQSLGQGLEFLIYFQGNSAPDKSGLPSDRFSAERTGGSVSTLTIQRTQQEDSAVYLCASSLEARLAYNEQFFGPGTRLTVL.

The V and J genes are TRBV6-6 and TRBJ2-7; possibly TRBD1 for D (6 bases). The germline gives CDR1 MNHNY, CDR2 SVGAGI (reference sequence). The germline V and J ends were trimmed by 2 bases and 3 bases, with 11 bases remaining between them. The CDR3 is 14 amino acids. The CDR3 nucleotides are TGTGCCAGCAGTTACGAGACAGGAAGCTACGAGCAGTACTTC. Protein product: CASSYETGSYEQYF.

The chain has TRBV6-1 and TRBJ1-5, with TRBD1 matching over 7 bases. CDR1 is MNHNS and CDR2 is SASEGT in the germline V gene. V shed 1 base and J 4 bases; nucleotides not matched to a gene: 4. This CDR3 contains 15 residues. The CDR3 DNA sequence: TGTGCCAGCAGTGAAGTAGGGGGCCGGAATCAGCCCCAGCATTTT. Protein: CASSEVGGRNQPQHF.

CDR3 in DNA: TGTGCCATCAGTGAGTCGAATAGGGGGCAGGGTCAGCCCCAGCATTTT. Translated, it gives CAISESNRGQGQPQHF. V and J are TRBV10-3 and TRBJ1-5, with 7 bases matching TRBD1. V trimming: 0 bases; J trimming: 6 bases; junction bases outside the gene matches: 8. Germline V gives CDR1 ENHRY, CDR2 SYGVKD. The CDR3 loop spans 16 amino acids.

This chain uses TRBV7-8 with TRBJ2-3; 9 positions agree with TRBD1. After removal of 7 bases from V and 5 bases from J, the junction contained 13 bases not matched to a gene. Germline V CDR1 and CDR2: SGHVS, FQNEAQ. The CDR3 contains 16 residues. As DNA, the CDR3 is TGTGCCAGCACCAAAGCCGGGACAGGGTTTCGAGATACGCAGTATTTT. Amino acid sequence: CASTKAGTGFRDTQYF. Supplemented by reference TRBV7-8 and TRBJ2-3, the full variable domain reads GAGVSQSPRYKVAKRGQDVALRCDPISGHVSLFWYQQALGQGPEFLTYFQNEAQLDKSGLPSDRFFAERPEGSVSTLKIQRTQQEDSAVYLCASTKAGTGFRDTQYFGPGTRLTVL.

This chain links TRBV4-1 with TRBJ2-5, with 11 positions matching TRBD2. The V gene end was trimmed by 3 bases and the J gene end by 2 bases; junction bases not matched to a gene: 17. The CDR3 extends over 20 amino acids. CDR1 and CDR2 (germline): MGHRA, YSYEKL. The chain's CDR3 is CASSQGGTSGKPRGQETQYF. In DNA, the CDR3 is TGCGCCAGCAGCCAGGGAGGGACTAGCGGCAAACCCCGGGGGCAAGAGACCCAGTACTTC.

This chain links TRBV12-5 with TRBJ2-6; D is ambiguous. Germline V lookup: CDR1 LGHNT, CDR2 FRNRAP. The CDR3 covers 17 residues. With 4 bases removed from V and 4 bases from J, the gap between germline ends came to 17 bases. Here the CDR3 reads CASGSTQITRGANVLTF. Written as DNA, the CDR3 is TGTGCTAGTGGTTCTACGCAAATAACCAGGGGGGCCAACGTCCTGACTTTC. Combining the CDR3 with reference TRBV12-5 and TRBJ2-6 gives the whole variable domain DARVTQTPRHKVTEMGQEVTMRCQPILGHNTVFWYRQTMMQGLELLAYFRNRAPLDDSGMPKDRFSAEMPDATLATLKIQPSEPRDSAVYFCASGSTQITRGANVLTFGAGSRLTVL.

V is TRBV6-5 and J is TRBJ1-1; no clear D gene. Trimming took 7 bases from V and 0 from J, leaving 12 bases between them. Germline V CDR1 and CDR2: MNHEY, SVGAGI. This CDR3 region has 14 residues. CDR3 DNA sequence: TGTGCCAGCACTAACCCCCAGGTGAACACTGAAGCTTTCTTT. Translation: CASTNPQVNTEAFF.

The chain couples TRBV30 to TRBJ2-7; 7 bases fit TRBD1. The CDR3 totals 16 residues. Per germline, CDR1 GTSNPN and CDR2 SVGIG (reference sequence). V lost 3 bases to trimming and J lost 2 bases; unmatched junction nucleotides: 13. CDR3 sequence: CAWRGHPGQHTYEQYF. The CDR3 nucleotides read TGTGCCTGGAGGGGACATCCGGGACAGCACACCTACGAGCAGTACTTC.

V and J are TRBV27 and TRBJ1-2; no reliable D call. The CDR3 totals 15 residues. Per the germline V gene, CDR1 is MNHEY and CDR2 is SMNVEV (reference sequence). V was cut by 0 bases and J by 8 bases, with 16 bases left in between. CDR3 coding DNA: TGTGCCAGCAGTTTATCTTCGAGGGCAGGACGCGGCTACACCTTC. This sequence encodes CASSLSSRAGRGYTF.

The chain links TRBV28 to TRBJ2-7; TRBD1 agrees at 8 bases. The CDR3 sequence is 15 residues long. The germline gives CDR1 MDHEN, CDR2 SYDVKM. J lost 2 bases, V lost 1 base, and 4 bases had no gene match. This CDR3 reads CASSLSGQGTYEQYF. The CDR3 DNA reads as TGTGCCAGCAGTTTATCCGGACAGGGTACCTACGAGCAGTACTTC.

The CDR3 nucleotides read TGTGCCAGCAGTTACTCGTGGACAGTCGAGCAGTACTTC. Residues: CASSYSWTVEQYF. The chain has TRBV6-5 and TRBJ2-7, with a tentative D call TRBD1 (6 bases). With 0 bases removed from V and 6 bases from J, the gap between germline ends came to 9 bases. The CDR3 has 13 residues. Germline V CDR1 and CDR2: MNHEY, SVGAGI.

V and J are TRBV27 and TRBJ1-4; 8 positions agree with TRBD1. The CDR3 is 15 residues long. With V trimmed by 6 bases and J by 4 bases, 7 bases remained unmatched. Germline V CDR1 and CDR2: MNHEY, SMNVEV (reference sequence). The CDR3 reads CASSFNRGYNEKLFF. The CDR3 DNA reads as TGTGCCAGCAGCTTTAACAGGGGGTATAATGAAAAACTGTTTTTT.

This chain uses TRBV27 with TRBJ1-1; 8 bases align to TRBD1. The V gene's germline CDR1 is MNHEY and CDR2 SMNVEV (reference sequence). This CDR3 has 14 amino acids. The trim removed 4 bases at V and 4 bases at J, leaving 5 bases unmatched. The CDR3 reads CASSSGGLGTEAFF. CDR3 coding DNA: TGTGCCAGCAGTTCAGGGGGCTTGGGCACTGAAGCTTTCTTT.

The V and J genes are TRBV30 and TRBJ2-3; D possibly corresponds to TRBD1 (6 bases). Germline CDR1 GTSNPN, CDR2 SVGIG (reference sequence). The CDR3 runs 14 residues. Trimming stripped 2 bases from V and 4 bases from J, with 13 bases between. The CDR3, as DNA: TGTGCCTGGAGTACTCAAACAGGGTCAGATACGCAGTATTTT. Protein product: CAWSTQTGSDTQYF. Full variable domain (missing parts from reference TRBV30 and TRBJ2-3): SQTIHQWPATLVQPVGSPLSLECTVEGTSNPNLYWYRQAAGRGLQLLFYSVGIGQISSEVPQNLSASRPQDRQFILSSKKLLLSDSGFYLCAWSTQTGSDTQYFGPGTRLTVL.

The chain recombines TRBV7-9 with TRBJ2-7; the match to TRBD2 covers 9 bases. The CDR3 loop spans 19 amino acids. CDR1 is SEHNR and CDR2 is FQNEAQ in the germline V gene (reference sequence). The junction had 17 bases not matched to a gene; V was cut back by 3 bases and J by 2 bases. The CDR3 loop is CASSFGSEVAGAPAYEQYF. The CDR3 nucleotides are TGTGCCAGCAGCTTCGGGTCGGAAGTAGCGGGGGCGCCCGCCTACGAGCAGTACTTC.

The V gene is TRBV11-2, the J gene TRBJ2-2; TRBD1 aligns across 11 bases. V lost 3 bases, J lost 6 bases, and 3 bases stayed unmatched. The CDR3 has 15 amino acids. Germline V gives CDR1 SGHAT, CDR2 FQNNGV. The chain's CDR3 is CASSFSGQGAGELFF. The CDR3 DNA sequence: TGTGCCAGCAGCTTTTCGGGACAGGGGGCCGGGGAGCTGTTTTTT.

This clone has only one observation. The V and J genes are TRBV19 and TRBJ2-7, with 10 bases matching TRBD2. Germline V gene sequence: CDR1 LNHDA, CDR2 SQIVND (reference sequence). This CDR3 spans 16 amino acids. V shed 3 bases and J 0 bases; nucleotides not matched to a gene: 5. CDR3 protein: CASSIGLAVGSYEQYF. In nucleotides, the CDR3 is TGTGCCAGTAGTATTGGACTAGCGGTGGGCTCCTACGAGCAGTACTTC.

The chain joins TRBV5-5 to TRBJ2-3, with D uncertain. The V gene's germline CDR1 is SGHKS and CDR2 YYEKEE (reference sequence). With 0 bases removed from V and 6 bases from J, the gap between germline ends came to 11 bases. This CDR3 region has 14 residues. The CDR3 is CASSLVNRWDTQYF. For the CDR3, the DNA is TGTGCCAGCAGCTTGGTGAATCGGTGGGATACGCAGTATTTT.

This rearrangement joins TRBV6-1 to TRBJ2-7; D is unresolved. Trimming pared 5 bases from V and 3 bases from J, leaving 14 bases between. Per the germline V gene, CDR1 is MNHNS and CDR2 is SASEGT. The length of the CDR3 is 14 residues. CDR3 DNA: TGTGCCAGCAGTTCAAGTGGGCCCCACTACGAGCAGTACTTC. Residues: CASSSSGPHYEQYF.

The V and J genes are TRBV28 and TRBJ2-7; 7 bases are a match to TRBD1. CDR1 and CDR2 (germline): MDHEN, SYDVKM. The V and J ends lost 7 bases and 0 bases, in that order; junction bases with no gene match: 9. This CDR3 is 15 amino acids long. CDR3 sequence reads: CASIGQVNSSYEQYF. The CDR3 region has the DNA TGTGCCAGCATAGGACAGGTCAACAGCTCCTACGAGCAGTACTTC. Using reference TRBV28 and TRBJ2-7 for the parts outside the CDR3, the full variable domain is DVKVTQSSRYLVKRTGEKVFLECVQDMDHENMFWYRQDPGLGLRLIYFSYDVKMKEKGDIPEGYSVSREKKERFSLILESASTNQTSMYLCASIGQVNSSYEQYFGPGTRLTVT.

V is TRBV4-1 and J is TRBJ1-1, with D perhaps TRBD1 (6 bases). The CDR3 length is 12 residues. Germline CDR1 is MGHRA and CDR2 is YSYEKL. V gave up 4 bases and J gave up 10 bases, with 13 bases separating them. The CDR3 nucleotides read TGCGCCAGCAGCCTCCTTGGGACACGAGCTTTCTTT. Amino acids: CASSLLGTRAFF.

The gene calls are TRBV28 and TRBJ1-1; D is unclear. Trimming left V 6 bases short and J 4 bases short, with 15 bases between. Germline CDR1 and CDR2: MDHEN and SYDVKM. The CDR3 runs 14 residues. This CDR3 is CASSLGSRGTEAFF. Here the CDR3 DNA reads TGTGCCAGCAGCTTGGGATCGCGGGGCACTGAAGCTTTCTTT.

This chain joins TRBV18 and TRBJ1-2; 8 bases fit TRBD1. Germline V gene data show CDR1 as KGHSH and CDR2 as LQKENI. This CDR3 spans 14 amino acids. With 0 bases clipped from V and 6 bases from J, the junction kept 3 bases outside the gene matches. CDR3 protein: CASSPPAGGNGYTF. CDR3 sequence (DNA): TGTGCCAGCTCACCACCTGCAGGGGGCAATGGCTACACCTTC.

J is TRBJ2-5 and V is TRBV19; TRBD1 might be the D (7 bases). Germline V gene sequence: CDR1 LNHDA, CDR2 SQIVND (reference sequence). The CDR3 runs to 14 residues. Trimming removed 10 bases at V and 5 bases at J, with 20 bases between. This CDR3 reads CATRDSQYPETQYF. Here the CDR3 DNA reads TGTGCCACGCGGGACAGTCAATATCCGGAGACCCAGTACTTC. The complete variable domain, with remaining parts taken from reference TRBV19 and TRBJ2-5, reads DGGITQSPKYLFRKEGQNVTLSCEQNLNHDAMYWYRQDPGQGLRLIYYSQIVNDFQKGDIAEGYSVSREKKESFPLTVTSAQKNPTAFYLCATRDSQYPETQYFGPGTRLLVL.

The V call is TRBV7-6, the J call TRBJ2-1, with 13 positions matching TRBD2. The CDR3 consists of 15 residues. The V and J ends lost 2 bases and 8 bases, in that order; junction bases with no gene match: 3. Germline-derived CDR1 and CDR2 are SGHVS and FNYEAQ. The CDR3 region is CASSLTSGGDHEQFF. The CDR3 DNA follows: TGTGCCAGCAGCTTAACTAGCGGGGGGGATCATGAGCAGTTCTTC.

The CDR3 region has the DNA TGTGCCAGCTCACCACGTATATCGCCGGGGATTAGCAATCAGCCCCAGCATTTT. The encoded protein is CASSPRISPGISNQPQHF. V is TRBV18 and J is TRBJ1-5, with D uncertain. CDR1 KGHSH and CDR2 LQKENI come from the germline V gene. The CDR3 loop spans 18 amino acids. Deletions cut 1 base from V and 0 bases from J, with 16 bases between.

The CDR3 DNA reads as TGTGCCAGCAGCTCAACTACCGGTTTGAACACTGAAGCTTTCTTT. This gives the protein CASSSTTGLNTEAFF. This chain joins TRBV7-8 and TRBJ1-1, with no clear D. In germline, CDR1 is SGHVS, CDR2 FQNEAQ. The CDR3 runs to 15 residues. V dropped 4 bases and J dropped 0 bases, with 12 bases sitting between them.

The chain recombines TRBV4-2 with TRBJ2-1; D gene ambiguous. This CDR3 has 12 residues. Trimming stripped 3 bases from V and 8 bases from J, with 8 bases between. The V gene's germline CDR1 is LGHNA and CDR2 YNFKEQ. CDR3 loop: CASSHSGDEQFF. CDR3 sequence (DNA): TGTGCCAGCAGCCACTCGGGTGATGAGCAGTTCTTC.

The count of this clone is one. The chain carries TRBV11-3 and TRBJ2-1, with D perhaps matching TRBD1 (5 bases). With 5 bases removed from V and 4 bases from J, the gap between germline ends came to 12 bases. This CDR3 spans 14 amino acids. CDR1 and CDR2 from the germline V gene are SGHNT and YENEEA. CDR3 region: CASSQGQGYNEQFF. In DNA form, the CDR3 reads TGTGCCAGCAGCCAGGGTCAAGGGTACAATGAGCAGTTCTTC.

CDR3: CASSLWDTETQYF. CDR3 DNA sequence: TGTGCCAGCAGCTTATGGGACACAGAGACCCAGTACTTC. V gene TRBV7-2 combines with J gene TRBJ2-5, with TRBD1 as a possible D gene (6 bases). Trimming cost V 2 bases and J 4 bases, with 8 bases left between them. Germline values: CDR1 SGHTA, CDR2 FQGNSA. CDR3 length: 13 amino acids.